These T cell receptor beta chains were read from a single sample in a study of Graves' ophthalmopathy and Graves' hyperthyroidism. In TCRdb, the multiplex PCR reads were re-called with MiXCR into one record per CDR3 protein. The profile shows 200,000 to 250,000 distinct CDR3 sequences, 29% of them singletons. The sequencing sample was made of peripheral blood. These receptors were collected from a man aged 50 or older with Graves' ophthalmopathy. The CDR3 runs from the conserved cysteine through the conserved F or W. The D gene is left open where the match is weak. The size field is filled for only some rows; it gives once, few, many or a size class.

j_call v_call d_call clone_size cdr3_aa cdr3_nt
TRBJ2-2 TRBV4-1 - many CASSQVRQGRTGELFF TGCGCCAGCAGCCAAGTTCGTCAGGGGAGGACCGGGGAGCTGTTTTTT
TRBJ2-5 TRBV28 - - CASSVATTQETQYF TGTGCCAGCAGTGTCGCGACAACACAAGAGACCCAGTACTTC
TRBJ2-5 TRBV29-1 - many CSASTEEWTQYF TGCAGCGCATCGACGGAAGAATGGACCCAGTACTTC
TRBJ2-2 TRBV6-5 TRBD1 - CASSNYRGQGGELFF TGTGCCAGCAGTAACTACAGGGGGCAAGGCGGGGAGCTGTTTTTT
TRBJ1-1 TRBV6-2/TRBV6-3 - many CASISRGSKAFF TGTGCCAGCATCTCCCGAGGGAGTAAAGCTTTCTTT
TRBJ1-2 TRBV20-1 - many CSARNPGRSSGYTF TGCAGTGCTAGGAATCCGGGGCGATCTTCTGGCTACACCTTC
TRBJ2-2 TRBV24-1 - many CAVDQGNTGELFF TGTGCCGTAGATCAGGGGAACACCGGGGAGCTGTTTTTT
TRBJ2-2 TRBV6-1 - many CASRDSRAGELFF TGTGCCAGCCGGGACTCCAGGGCCGGGGAGCTGTTTTTT
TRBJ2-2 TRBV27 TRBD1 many CASRPGQTNTGELFF TGTGCCAGCAGACCGGGACAGACGAACACCGGGGAGCTGTTTTTT
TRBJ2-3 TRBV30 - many CAWSQQAADTQYF TGTGCCTGGAGTCAGCAGGCCGCAGATACGCAGTATTTT
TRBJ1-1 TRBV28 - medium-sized CASMYSKVPEAFF TGTGCCAGCATGTATTCGAAGGTTCCTGAAGCTTTCTTT
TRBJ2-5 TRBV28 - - CASTPGRGSQGQETQYF TGTGCCAGCACCCCAGGCCGGGGCTCCCAAGGGCAAGAGACCCAGTACTTC
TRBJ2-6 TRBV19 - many CASDRSSGANVPTF TGTGCCAGTGACCGGAGCTCTGGGGCCAACGTCCCGACTTTC
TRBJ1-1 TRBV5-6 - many CASSPELSATEAFF TGTGCCAGCAGCCCCGAGCTAAGTGCCACTGAAGCTTTCTTT
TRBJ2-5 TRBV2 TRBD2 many CASSEEGTSGRNQETQYF TGTGCCAGCAGTGAAGAGGGGACTAGCGGGCGGAACCAAGAGACCCAGTACTTC
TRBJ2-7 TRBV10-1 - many CASSGGLESYEQYF TGCGCCAGCAGTGGGGGACTCGAATCCTACGAGCAGTACTTC
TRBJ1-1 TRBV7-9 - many CASSATTRRNTEAFF TGTGCCAGCAGCGCGACAACCAGGAGAAACACTGAAGCTTTCTTT
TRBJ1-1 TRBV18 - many CASSPKVEAFF TGTGCCAGCTCACCAAAGGTCGAAGCTTTCTTT
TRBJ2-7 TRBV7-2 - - CASSFDQYEQYF TGTGCCAGCAGCTTCGACCAGTACGAGCAGTACTTC
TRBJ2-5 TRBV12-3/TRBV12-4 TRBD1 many CASRSQGAEETQYF TGTGCCAGCAGATCGCAGGGGGCGGAAGAGACCCAGTACTTC
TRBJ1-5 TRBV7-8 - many CASSLIGNSNQPQHF TGTGCCAGCAGCTTAATCGGAAATAGCAATCAGCCCCAGCATTTT
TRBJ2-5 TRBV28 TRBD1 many CASSPFSGQGGGETQYF TGTGCCAGCAGTCCGTTCTCAGGACAGGGTGGAGGAGAGACCCAGTACTTC
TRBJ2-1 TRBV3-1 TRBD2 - CASSQDRRGAGEQFF TGTGCCAGCAGCCAAGATCGGCGGGGGGCAGGGGAGCAGTTCTTC
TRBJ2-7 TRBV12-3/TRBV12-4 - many CASTLGSRFGEQYF TGTGCCAGCACCCTCGGGTCTAGATTCGGCGAGCAGTACTTC
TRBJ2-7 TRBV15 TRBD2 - CATSRGREGNYEQYF TGTGCCACCAGCAGAGGTCGGGAGGGTAACTACGAGCAGTACTTC
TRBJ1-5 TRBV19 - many CASRRWGNQPQHF TGTGCCAGTAGACGATGGGGGAATCAGCCCCAGCATTTT
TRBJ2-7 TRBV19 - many CASSWDLSYEQYF TGTGCCAGTAGTTGGGACCTCTCCTACGAGCAGTACTTC
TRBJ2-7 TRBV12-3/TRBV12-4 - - CASSLVEGGLPYEQYF TGTGCCAGCAGCTTGGTTGAGGGCGGCCTACCCTACGAGCAGTACTTC
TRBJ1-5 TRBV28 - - CASSPTGYGQPQHF TGTGCCAGCAGTCCAACAGGGTACGGGCAGCCCCAGCATTTT
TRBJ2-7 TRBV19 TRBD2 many CASSLLLTSGRGSEQYF TGTGCCAGTAGTCTATTACTAACTAGCGGGAGAGGTAGCGAGCAGTACTTC
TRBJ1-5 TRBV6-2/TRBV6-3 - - CASGVSGAGQAQNQPQHF TGTGCCAGCGGAGTAAGTGGGGCAGGTCAAGCTCAAAATCAGCCCCAGCATTTT
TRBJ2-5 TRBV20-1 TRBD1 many CSARDVGQVGETQYF TGCAGTGCTAGAGATGTGGGACAGGTGGGGGAGACCCAGTACTTC
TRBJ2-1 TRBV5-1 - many CASSLSSYNEQFF TGCGCCAGCAGCTTGAGCTCATACAATGAGCAGTTCTTC
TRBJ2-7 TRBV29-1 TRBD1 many CSATTGQIDAQYF TGCAGCGCTACAACGGGACAGATAGACGCGCAGTACTTC
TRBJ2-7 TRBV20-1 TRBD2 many CSAPPQGGLGGYEQYF TGCAGTGCTCCCCCCCAGGGCGGACTAGGAGGGTACGAGCAGTACTTC
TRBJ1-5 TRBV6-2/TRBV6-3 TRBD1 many CASGTGVQPQHF TGTGCCAGTGGGACAGGGGTCCAGCCCCAGCATTTT
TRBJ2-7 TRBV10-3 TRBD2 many CAISLTGRSGSYEQYF TGTGCCATCAGCTTAACCGGGAGGTCGGGGAGCTACGAGCAGTACTTC
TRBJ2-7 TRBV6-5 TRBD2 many CASSRLAGEWSYEQYF TGTGCCAGCAGTAGACTAGCGGGAGAGTGGTCCTACGAGCAGTACTTC
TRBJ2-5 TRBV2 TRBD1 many CASRGTGVETQYF TGTGCCAGCAGAGGGACAGGGGTGGAGACCCAGTACTTC
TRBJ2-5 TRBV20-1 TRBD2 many CSARGLAAQETQYF TGCAGTGCTAGGGGACTAGCGGCCCAAGAGACCCAGTACTTC
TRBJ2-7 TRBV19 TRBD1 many CASSIRTGSSYEQYF TGTGCCAGTAGTATCCGGACAGGGAGCTCCTACGAGCAGTACTTC
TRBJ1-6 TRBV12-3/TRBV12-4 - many CASSPGHHNSPPHF TGTGCCAGCAGCCCGGGACACCATAATTCACCCCCCCACTTT